The clone carrying this T cell receptor (beta chain) occurred a few times. What it recognizes is unknown. The sample comes from a study of CD8 T cells in ankylosing spondylitis. The study, taken as a whole, reports: In ankylosing spondylitis patients, matched synovial fluid reportedly showed significant enrichment of disease-linked clones. A TCR beta motif of 8 or 9 highly homologous variants appeared characteristic of ankylosing spondylitis blood. Disease-linked clones proved CD8+ and comparatively uncommon in peripheral blood.

Quantitative 5'-RACE with molecular barcodes generated TCR beta libraries. One entry per CDR3 protein results from TCRdb running MiXCR on the 5' RACE reads. The repertoire holds 700,000 to 850,000 distinct CDR3 sequences, with 12% as singletons. The CDR3 contains 12 residues. From germline, CDR1 is ENHRY and CDR2 SYGVKD. Unmatched junction bases numbered 6, after V lost 10 bases and J lost 6 bases. The genes are TRBV10-3 and TRBJ1-2; TRBD1 matches 9 bases. The sequence was collected from a male donor with ankylosing spondylitis. Sequencing was done on a sample of blood, either unsorted or a sorted T cell fraction (not recorded which). CDR3 sequence reads: CATLGQGHGYTF. The CDR3 DNA sequence: TGTGCCACCCTGGGACAGGGACATGGCTACACCTTC.